The clone carrying this T cell receptor beta chain was counted a single time. This sample is drawn from a study of shared T cell receptors in the human thymus. The V gene end was trimmed by 0 bases and the J gene end by 3 bases; junction bases not matched to a gene: 20. CDR1 is SGHRS and CDR2 is YFSETQ in the germline V gene. The CDR3 has 21 residues. Profiled with immunoSEQ multiplex PCR; TCRdb holds only in-frame clones, not every one. Of roughly 410,000 clones detected, 95% appear once; the ten largest clones hold roughly 0.02%. Sequenced: thymocytes. This sequence was found in a human donor. This rearrangement joins TRBV5-1 to TRBJ2-7; 11 bases map to TRBD2. DNA for the CDR3: TGCGCCAGCAGCTTGGAGTCGGTTGCAAGCCCTAGCGGGAGGACCTACTACGAGCAGTACTTC. Translating gives CASSLESVASPSGRTYYEQYF.